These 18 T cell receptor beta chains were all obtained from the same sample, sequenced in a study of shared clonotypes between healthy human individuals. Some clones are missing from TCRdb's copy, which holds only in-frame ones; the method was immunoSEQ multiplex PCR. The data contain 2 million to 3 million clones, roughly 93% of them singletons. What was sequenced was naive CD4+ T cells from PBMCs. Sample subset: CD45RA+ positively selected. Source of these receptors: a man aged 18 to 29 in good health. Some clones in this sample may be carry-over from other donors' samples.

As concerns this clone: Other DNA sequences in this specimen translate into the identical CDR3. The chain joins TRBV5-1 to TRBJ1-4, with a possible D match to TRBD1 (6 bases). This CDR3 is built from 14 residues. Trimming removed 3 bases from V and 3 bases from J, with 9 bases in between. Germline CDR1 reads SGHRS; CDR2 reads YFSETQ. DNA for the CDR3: TGCGCCAGCAGCTCACAGGGTTCTAATGAAAAACTGTTTTTT. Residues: CASSSQGSNEKLFF.

As DNA, the CDR3 is TGTGCCATCAGTGAAACTCCCACAGGCAGACGCTATGGCTACACCTTC. This gives the protein CAISETPTGRRYGYTF. The rearrangement links TRBV10-3 to TRBJ1-2; D is possibly TRBD1 (5 bases). The CDR3 is 16 amino acids. Germline CDR1 and CDR2: ENHRY and SYGVKD. Trimming shortened V by 3 bases and J by 4 bases, and 18 bases separated the two germline ends.

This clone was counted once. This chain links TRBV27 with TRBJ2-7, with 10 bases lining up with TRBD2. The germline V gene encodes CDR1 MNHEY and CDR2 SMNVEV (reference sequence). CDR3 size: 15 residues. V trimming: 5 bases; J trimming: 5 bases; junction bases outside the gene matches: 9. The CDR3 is CASSTLLAGADEQYF. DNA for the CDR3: TGTGCCAGCAGTACCCTTCTAGCGGGAGCGGACGAGCAGTACTTC.

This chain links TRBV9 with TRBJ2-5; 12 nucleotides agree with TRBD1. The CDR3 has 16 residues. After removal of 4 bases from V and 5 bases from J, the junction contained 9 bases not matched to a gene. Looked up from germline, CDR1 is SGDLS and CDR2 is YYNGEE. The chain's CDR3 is CASSWGQGARGETQYF. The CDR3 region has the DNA TGTGCCAGCAGCTGGGGACAGGGGGCTAGAGGGGAGACCCAGTACTTC. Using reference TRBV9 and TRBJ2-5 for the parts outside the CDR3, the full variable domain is DSGVTQTPKHLITATGQRVTLRCSPRSGDLSVYWYQQSLDQGLQFLIQYYNGEERAKGNILERFSAQQFPDLHSELNLSSLELGDSALYFCASSWGQGARGETQYFGPGTRLLVL.

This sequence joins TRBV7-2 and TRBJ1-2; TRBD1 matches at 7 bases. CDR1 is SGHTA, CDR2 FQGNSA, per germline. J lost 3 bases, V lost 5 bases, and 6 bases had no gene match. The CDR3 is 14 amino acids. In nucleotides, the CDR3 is TGTGCCAGCAGCCCACGGGACAGATACTATGGCTACACCTTC. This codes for CASSPRDRYYGYTF. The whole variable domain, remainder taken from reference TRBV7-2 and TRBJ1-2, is GAGVSQSPSNKVTEKGKDVELRCDPISGHTALYWYRQSLGQGLEFLIYFQGNSAPDKSGLPSDRFSAERTGGSVSTLTIQRTQQEDSAVYLCASSPRDRYYGYTFGSGTRLTVV.

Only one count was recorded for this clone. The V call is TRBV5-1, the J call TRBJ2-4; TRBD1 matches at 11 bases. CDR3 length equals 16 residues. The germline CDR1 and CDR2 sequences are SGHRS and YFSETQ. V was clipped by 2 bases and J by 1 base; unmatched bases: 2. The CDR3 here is CASSFGQGAAKNIQYF. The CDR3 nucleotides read TGCGCCAGCAGCTTTGGACAGGGGGCGGCCAAAAACATTCAGTACTTC.

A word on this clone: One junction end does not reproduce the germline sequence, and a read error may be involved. CDR3 nucleotides: TGCGCCAGCAGCAAAGAGGGTAGCTGGTTGTTCAATGAGCAGTTCTTC. Protein sequence: CASSKEGSWLFNEQFF. This chain links TRBV4-1 with TRBJ2-1, with D possibly being TRBD2 (5 bases). In germline, CDR1 is MGHRA, CDR2 YSYEKL. The CDR3 contains 16 residues.

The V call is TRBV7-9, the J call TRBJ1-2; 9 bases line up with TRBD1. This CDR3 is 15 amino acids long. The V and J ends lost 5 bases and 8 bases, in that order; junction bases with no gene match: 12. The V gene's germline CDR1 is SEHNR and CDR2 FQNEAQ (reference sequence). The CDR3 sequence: CASSINRGTGPGYTF. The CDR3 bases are TGTGCCAGCAGCATCAACAGGGGGACAGGGCCGGGCTACACCTTC.

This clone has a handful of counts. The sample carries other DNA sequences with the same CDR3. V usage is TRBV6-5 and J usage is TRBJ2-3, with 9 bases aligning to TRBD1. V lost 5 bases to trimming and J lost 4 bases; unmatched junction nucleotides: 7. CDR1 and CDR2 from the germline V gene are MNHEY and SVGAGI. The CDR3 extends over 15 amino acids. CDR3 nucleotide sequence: TGTGCCAGCAGTCGCCCCGGGACAGGGTCAGATACGCAGTATTTT. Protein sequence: CASSRPGTGSDTQYF.

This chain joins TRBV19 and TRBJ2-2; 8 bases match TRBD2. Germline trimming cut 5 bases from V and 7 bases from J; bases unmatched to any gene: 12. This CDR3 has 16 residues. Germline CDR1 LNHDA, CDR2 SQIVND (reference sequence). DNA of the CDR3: TGTGCCAGTAGTGCCAGTCCCGGGACTAGAATCGGGGAGCTGTTTTTT. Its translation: CASSASPGTRIGELFF.

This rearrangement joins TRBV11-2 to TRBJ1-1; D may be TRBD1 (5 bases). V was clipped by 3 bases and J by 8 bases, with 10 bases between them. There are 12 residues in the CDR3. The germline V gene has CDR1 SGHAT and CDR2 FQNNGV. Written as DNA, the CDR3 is TGTGCCAGCAGCTTCGCCTGGGGCGAAGCTTTCTTT. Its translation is CASSFAWGEAFF.

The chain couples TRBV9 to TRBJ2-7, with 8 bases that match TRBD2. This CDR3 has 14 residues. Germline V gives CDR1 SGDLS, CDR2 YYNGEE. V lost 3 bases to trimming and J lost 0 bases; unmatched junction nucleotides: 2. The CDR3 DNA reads TGTGCCAGCAGCGACGGGACTAGCTCCTACGAGCAGTACTTC. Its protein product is CASSDGTSSYEQYF.

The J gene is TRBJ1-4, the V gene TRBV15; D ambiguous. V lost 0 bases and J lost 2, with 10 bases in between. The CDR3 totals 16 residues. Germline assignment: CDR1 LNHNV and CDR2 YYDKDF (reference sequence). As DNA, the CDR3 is TGTGCCACCAGCAGAGATCGCCTTGGGACTAATGAAAAACTGTTTTTT. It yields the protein CATSRDRLGTNEKLFF. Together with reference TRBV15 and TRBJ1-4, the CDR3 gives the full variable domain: DAMVIQNPRYQVTQFGKPVTLSCSQTLNHNVMYWYQQKSSQAPKLLFHYYDKDFNNEADTPDNFQSRRPNTSFCFLDIRSPGLGDTAMYLCATSRDRLGTNEKLFFGSGTQLSVL.

Written as DNA, the CDR3 is TGTGCCAGCGGCCTCGGGCGCGTCTACGAGCAGTACTTC. It encodes CASGLGRVYEQYF. This chain links TRBV11-2 with TRBJ2-7; D gene ambiguous. Germline values: CDR1 SGHAT, CDR2 FQNNGV. Trimming removed 8 bases at V and 3 bases at J, with 14 bases between. The CDR3 contains 13 residues.

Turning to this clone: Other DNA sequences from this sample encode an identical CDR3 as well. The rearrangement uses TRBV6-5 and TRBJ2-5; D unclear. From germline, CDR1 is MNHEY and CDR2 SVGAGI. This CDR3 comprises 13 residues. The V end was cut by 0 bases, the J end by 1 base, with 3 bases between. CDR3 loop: CASSYSSQETQYF. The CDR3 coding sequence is TGTGCCAGCAGTTACTCCAGCCAAGAGACCCAGTACTTC.

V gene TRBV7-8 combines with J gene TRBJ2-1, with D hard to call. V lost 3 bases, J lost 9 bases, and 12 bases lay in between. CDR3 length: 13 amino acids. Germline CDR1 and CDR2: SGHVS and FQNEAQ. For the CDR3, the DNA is TGTGCCAGCAGCTTTGAAGGGATAGGTGAGCAGTTCTTC. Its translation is CASSFEGIGEQFF.

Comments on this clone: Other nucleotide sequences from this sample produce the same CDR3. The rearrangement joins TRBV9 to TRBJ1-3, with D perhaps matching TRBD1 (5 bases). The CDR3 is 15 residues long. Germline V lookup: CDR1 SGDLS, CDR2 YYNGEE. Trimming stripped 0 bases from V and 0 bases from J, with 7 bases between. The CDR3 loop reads CASSVVGLSGNTIYF. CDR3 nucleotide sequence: TGTGCCAGCAGCGTAGTGGGGCTCTCTGGAAACACCATATATTTT. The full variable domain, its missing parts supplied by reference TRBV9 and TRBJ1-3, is DSGVTQTPKHLITATGQRVTLRCSPRSGDLSVYWYQQSLDQGLQFLIQYYNGEERAKGNILERFSAQQFPDLHSELNLSSLELGDSALYFCASSVVGLSGNTIYFGEGSWLTVV.

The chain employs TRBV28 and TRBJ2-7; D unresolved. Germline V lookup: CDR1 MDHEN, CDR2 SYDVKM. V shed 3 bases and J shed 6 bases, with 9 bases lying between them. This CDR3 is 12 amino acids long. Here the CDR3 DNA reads TGTGCCAGCAGTTTTCGCGGCGGCGAGCAGTACTTC. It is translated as CASSFRGGEQYF.